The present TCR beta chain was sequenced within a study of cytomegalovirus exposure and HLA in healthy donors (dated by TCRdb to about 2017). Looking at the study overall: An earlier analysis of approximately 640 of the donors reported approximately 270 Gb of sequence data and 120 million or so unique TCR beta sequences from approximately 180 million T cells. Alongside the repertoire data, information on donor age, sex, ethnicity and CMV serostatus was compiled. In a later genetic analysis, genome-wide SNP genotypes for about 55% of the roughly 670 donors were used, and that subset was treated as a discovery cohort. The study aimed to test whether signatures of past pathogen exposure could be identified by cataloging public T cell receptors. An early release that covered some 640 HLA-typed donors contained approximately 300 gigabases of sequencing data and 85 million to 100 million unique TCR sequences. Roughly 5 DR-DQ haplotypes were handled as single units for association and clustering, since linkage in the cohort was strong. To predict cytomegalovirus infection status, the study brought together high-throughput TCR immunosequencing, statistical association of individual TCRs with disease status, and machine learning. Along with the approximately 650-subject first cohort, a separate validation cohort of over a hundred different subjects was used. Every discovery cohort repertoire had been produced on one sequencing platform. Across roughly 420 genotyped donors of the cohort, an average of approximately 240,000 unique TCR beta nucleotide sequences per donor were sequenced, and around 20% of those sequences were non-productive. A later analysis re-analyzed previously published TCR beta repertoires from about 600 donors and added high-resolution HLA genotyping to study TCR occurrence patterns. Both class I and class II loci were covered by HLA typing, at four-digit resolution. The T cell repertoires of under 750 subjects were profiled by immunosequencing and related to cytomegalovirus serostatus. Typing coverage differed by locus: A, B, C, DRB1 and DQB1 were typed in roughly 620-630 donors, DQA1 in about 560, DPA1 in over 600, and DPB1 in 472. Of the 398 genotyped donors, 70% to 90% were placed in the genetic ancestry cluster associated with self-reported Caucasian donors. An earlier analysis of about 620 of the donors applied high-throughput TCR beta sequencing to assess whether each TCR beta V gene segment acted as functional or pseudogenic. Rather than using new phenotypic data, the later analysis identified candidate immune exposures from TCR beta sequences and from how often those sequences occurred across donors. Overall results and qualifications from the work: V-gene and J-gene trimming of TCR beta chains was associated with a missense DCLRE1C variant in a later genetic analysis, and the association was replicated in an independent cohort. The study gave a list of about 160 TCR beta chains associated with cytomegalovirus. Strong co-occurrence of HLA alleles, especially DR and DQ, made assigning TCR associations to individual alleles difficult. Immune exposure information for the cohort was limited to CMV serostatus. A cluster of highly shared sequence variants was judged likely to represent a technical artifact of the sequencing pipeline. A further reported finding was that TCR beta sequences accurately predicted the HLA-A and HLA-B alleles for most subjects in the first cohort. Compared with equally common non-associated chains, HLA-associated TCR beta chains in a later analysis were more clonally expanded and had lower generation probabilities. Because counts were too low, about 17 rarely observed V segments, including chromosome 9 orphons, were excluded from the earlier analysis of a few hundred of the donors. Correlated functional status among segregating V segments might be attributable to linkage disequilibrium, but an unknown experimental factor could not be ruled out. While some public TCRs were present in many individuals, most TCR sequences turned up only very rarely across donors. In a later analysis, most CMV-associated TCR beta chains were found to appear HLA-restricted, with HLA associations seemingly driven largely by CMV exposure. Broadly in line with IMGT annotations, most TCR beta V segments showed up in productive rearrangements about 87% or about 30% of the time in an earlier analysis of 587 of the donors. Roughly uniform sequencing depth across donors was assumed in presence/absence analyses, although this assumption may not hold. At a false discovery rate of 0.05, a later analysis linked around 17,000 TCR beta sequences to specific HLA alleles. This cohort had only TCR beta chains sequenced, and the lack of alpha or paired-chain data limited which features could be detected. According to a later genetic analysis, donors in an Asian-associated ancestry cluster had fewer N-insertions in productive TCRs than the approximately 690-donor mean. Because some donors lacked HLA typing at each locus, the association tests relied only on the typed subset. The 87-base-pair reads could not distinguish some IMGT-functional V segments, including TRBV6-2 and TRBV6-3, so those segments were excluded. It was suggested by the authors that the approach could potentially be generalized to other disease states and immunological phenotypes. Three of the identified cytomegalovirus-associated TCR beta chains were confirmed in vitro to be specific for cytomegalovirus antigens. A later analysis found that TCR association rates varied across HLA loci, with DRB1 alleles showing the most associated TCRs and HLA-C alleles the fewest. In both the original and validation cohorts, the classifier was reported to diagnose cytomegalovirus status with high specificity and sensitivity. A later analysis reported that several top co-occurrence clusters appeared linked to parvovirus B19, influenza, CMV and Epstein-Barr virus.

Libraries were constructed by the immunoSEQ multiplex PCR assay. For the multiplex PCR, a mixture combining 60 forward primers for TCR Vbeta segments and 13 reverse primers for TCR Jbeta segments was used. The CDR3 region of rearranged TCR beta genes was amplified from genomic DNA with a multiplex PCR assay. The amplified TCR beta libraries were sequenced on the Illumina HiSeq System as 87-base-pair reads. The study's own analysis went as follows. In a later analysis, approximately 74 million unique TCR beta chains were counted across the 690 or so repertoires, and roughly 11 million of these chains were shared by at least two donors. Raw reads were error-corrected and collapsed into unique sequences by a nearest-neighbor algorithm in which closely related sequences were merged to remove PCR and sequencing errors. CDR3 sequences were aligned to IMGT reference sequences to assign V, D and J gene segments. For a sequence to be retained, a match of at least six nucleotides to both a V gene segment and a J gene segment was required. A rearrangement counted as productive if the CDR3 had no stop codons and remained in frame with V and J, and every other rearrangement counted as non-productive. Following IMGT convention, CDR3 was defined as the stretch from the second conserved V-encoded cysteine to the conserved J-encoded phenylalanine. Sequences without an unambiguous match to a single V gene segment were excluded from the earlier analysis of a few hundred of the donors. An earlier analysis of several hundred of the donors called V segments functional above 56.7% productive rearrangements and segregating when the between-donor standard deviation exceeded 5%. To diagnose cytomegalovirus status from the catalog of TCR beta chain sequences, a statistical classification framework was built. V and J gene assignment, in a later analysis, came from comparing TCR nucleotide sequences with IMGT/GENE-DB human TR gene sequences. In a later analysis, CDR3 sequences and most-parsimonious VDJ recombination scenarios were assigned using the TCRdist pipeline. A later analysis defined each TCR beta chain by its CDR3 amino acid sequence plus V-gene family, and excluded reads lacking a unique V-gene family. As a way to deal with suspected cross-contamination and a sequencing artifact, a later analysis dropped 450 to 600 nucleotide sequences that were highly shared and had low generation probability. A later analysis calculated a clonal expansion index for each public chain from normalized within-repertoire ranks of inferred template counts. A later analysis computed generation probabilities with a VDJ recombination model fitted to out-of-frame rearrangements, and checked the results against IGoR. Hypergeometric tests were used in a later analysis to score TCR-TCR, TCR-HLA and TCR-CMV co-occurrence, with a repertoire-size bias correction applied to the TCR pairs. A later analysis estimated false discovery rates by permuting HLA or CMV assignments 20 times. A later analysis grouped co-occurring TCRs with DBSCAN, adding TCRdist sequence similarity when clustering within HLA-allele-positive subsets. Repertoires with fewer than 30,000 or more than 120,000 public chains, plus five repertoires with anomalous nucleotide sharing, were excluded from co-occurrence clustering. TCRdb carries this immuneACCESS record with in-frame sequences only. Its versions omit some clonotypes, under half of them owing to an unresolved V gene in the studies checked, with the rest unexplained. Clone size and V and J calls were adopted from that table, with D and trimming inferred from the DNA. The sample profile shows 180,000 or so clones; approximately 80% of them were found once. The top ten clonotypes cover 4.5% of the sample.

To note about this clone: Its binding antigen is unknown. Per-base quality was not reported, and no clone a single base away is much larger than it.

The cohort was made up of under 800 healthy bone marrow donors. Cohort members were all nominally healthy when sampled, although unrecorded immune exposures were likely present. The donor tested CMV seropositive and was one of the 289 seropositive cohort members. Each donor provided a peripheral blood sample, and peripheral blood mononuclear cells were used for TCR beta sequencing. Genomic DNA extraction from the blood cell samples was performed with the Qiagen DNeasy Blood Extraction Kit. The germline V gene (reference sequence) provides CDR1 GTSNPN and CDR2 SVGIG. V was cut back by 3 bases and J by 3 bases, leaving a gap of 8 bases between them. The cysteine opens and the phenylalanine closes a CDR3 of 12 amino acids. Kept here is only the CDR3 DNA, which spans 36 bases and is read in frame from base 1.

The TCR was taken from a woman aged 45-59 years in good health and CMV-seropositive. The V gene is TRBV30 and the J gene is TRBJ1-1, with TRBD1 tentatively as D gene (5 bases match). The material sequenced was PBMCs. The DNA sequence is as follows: TGTGCCTGGAGCCCGGGGGACACTGAAGCTTTCTTT. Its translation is CAWSPGDTEAFF. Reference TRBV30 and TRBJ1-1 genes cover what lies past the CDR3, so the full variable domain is SQTIHQWPATLVQPVGSPLSLECTVEGTSNPNLYWYRQAAGRGLQLLFYSVGIGQISSEVPQNLSASRPQDRQFILSSKKLLLSDSGFYLCAWSPGDTEAFFGQGTRLTVV.